This T cell receptor (beta chain) was recorded in a study of Ad26.COV2.S vaccination and SARS-CoV-2 variants (dated by TCRdb to the early 2020s). Study-level background: Donors in the vaccine arm were drawn from COV1001, a phase I-IIa trial of Ad26.COV2.S in healthy adults that was multicentre, randomized, double-blind and placebo-controlled. Trial participants were randomized into five groups of five: low-dose or high-dose Ad26.COV2.S given once or twice, or placebo on both occasions. Investigators remained blinded to trial group allocation during experiments and outcome assessment. Ad26.COV2.S was administered intramuscularly at a dose of 5x10^10 or 1x10^11 viral particles, either as one shot or as two shots given 56 days apart. TCRbeta repertoire sequencing was used to assess the specificity and breadth of SARS-CoV-2-reactive T cell receptors after Ad26.COV2.S vaccination. The TCR-sequenced set comprised around 30 samples: around 20 Ad26.COV2.S vaccine recipients, 5 placebo recipients and 8 SARS-CoV-2 convalescent individuals. The investigation overall reported the following: Non-spike TCR breadth was comparable between vaccine and placebo recipients, consistent with the vaccine containing only spike. It was noted by the authors that total T cell responses may have been underestimated by the TCR breadth and depth analyses. The study was not powered for comparison of responses between vaccine doses or regimens. Higher spike-specific TCR breadth was observed in Ad26.COV2.S recipients than in placebo recipients (P = 0.0014). Substantial breadth of spike-specific CD8+ and CD4+ T cell responses was reported after vaccination.

The immunoSEQ Assay was used to sequence TCRbeta CDR3 regions. After extraction, genomic DNA underwent amplification by bias-controlled multiplex PCR, followed by high-throughput sequencing. In the source study's methods: To quantify the absolute abundance of every unique TCRbeta CDR3 region, sequences were collapsed and filtered. T cell fraction was estimated by normalizing TCRbeta template counts to usable DNA, which was measured by amplifying reference genes present in all nucleated cells. Repertoire TCRs were annotated as SARS-CoV-2-specific by exact matching of V gene, CDR3 amino acid sequence and J gene to a known reactive TCR set. The reference SARS-CoV-2 TCR set was derived from MIRA and filtered for enrichment in COVID-19-positive ImmuneCODE repertoires, a step that removed public or cross-reactive TCRs. Based on the MIRA antigens, annotated TCRs were further analysed at the level of specific ORF or position within ORF. Breadth was defined as the number of annotated unique rearrangements divided by the total number of unique productive rearrangements, and depth was defined as the summed frequency of the annotated unique rearrangements. TCR breadth was compared between groups using two-sided Wilcoxon rank-sum tests. TCRdb re-hosts the immuneACCESS table, in-frame sequences only. Its copies lack some clones; in the studies checked, an unresolved V gene accounts for under half of them, and the cause for the rest is not known. V and J calls and clone size follow that table, whereas D and trimming were derived from the DNA. The sample table lists 300,000 to 400,000 clones, around 87% of them with a count of one. The ten biggest clones cover 3.4% of the sample.

CDR1 and CDR2, looked up from the germline V gene, are LGHNA and YNFKEQ. The CDR3 measures 16 amino acids from cysteine to phenylalanine. Of all the DNA, just the CDR3 is kept, 48 bases in frame from base 1. V is cut by 1 base and J by 2 bases, and the space between the germline ends is 15 bases. On this clone: The antigen this receptor binds is unknown. Base-call qualities are not available, and no considerably larger clone is one nucleotide away.

The sample's treatment or condition label is to be understood as: some 20 received Ad26.COV2.S at low or high dose, single or two shots; about 5 received placebo; per-sample allocation not given. Repertoires of vaccine and placebo recipients were sequenced from samples collected on day 63 after the first injection. Cohort 1b enrolled 25 to 30 adults aged 18-55 years at a single site in Boston, USA, between 29 July and 7 August 2020. Ad26.COV2.S was a replication-incompetent adenovirus type 26 vector expressing a prefusion-stabilized SARS-CoV-2 spike protein from the original Wuhan strain. The sequence came from a person between 18 and 59 years old who received the Ad26.COV2.S COVID-19 vaccine or a placebo. Sequenced here: peripheral blood, sampled in a trial of Ad26.COV2.S vaccine versus placebo. In this chain, TRBV4-2 is recombined with TRBJ2-7; the D call could be TRBD1 or TRBD2, with each sharing 5 bases. DNA sequence: TGTGCCAGCAGCCAAGGGACCGGGACCGAGACCTACGAGCAGTACTTC. The encoded protein is CASSQGTGTETYEQYF.